These 8 T cell receptor beta chains share one sample of origin, sequenced in a study of persistence of HIV-infected CD4 T cells. Their specific antigens are unknown. Lysates of CMV-infected fibroblasts at 10 ug/mL stimulated these cells. CD40L/CD69 double-negative CD45RO-high memory CD4+ T cells were collected. The libraries were made with immunoSEQ version 4 in survey mode. Assay: immunoSEQ multiplex PCR; the TCRdb copy retains only in-frame clones and omits some. The data contain 35,000 to 45,000 clones, 75% to 90% of them singletons. Source: CD4+ T cells sorted from PBMCs after approximately 19-hour stimulation, taken from a patient who received antiretroviral therapy. These receptors came from an adult man with HIV who was CMV-seropositive.

Here the CDR3 reads CATSRDRGRGANVLTF. Here the CDR3 DNA reads TGTGCCACCTCCCGGGACAGGGGGCGAGGGGCCAACGTCCTGACTTTC. This sequence joins TRBV27 and TRBJ2-6, with TRBD1 matching over 12 bases. Germline-derived CDR1 and CDR2 are MNHEY and SMNVEV (reference sequence). V trimming: 10 bases; J trimming: 4 bases; junction bases outside the gene matches: 8. The CDR3 spans 16 residues.

CDR3 nucleotide sequence: TGTGCCAGCAGCTTGGTAGGCACCTTCTCTGGGGCCAACGTCCTGACTTTC. Translation gives CASSLVGTFSGANVLTF. This rearrangement joins TRBV5-4 to TRBJ2-6; unclear D gene. The V end was cut by 0 bases, the J end by 0 bases, with 10 bases between. CDR3 length: 17 residues. Per the germline V gene, CDR1 is SGHNT and CDR2 is YYREEE (reference sequence).

The chain combines TRBV19 with TRBJ1-5; D gene unclear. This CDR3 is 13 amino acids long. Per germline, CDR1 LNHDA and CDR2 SQIVND (reference sequence). Trimming left V 3 bases short and J 3 bases short, with 6 bases between. The CDR3 reads CASSIQANQPQHF. The CDR3 region has the DNA TGTGCCAGTAGTATCCAGGCCAATCAGCCCCAGCATTTT.

This chain joins TRBV6-1 and TRBJ2-7, with TRBD1 matching over 8 bases. There are 15 residues in the CDR3. V lost 1 base and J lost 3; bases outside the gene matches: 5. In germline, CDR1 is MNHNS, CDR2 SASEGT. CDR3 amino acids: CASSEGTGGYYEQYF. CDR3 DNA sequence: TGTGCCAGCAGTGAAGGTACAGGGGGTTACTACGAGCAGTACTTC.

This clone was seen a single time. The chain uses TRBV18 and TRBJ2-3, with D unclear. Germline assignment: CDR1 KGHSH and CDR2 LQKENI. This CDR3 has 12 residues. The V end was cut by 5 bases, the J end by 0 bases, with 3 bases between. The CDR3 nucleotides are TGTGCCAGCTCAACTAGCACAGATACGCAGTATTTT. Protein sequence: CASSTSTDTQYF.

CDR3 residues: CASSGRGSAGELFF. CDR3 bases: TGTGCCAGCTCGGGAAGGGGCAGCGCCGGGGAGCTGTTTTTT. The chain uses TRBV19 and TRBJ2-2; D assignment may be TRBD1 or TRBD2 (5 bases each). Germline assignment: CDR1 LNHDA and CDR2 SQIVND (reference sequence). The germline V and J ends were trimmed by 9 bases and 6 bases, with 17 bases remaining between them. The CDR3 contains 14 residues.

V is TRBV10-3 and J is TRBJ1-1; D remains ambiguous. This CDR3 contains 13 residues. Trimming shortened V by 2 bases and J by 1 base, and 5 bases separated the two germline ends. CDR1 is ENHRY and CDR2 is SYGVKD in the germline V gene. CDR3 coding DNA: TGTGCCATCAGTGAGAAGTGGAACACTGAAGCTTTCTTT. Its protein is CAISEKWNTEAFF.

The rearrangement uses TRBV5-6 and TRBJ2-4; 8 nucleotides align to TRBD2. The CDR3 has 17 amino acids. Germline V gene lookup returns CDR1 SGHDT and CDR2 YYEEEE. V was pared by 0 bases and J by 8 bases, with 13 bases of the junction left unmatched. The CDR3 is CASSLVGRDGREDIQYF. The CDR3 region has the DNA TGTGCCAGCAGCTTGGTGGGCAGGGACGGGAGGGAGGACATTCAGTACTTC.